The rows below give T cell receptor beta chains drawn from one sample of a study of T cell responses to AZD1222 COVID-19 vaccine. Produced via immunoSEQ multiplex PCR; TCRdb's table is partial and in-frame only. This repertoire shows some 120,000 clones, 70% to 90% found once; its top ten account for more than 10%. The sequences come from peripheral blood, collected on day 0 of AZD1222 vaccination. The source of these receptors is an adult in good health. Each CDR3 is given with its conserved first and last residue. D genes are given only for firm matches. Clone size is not always given. Where it is, it says once, few, many or a class for expanded clones.

CDR3 DNA | CDR3 protein | J gene | clone size | D gene | CDR3 length | V gene
TGTGCCAGCAGTTTAGAATACAGGGGGCGCGGCTACTACGAGCAGTACTTC | CASSLEYRGRGYYEQYF | TRBJ2-7 | . | TRBD1 | 17 | TRBV27
TGTGCCAGCAGCTTCGCCGGGACTAGCGGTACAGATACGCAGTATTTT | CASSFAGTSGTDTQYF | TRBJ2-3 | once | TRBD2 | 16 | TRBV7-9
TGCAGTGCTAGTCGGGGGAACCGGGGCTACACCTTC | CSASRGNRGYTF | TRBJ1-2 | . | . | 12 | TRBV20-1
TGTGCTAGTGGTTTCATGGCGGGAGGTCTCACAGATACGCAGTATTTT | CASGFMAGGLTDTQYF | TRBJ2-3 | . | TRBD2 | 16 | TRBV12-5
TGTGCCAGCAGCCCGGGGCCTGGCACAGATACGCAGTATTTT | CASSPGPGTDTQYF | TRBJ2-3 | . | . | 14 | TRBV5-4
TGTGCCAGCAGCTTGGGGAGCGGGGGCTCCTACAATGAGCAGTTCTTC | CASSLGSGGSYNEQFF | TRBJ2-1 | . | TRBD2 | 16 | TRBV5-4
TGTGCCAGTAGTACCCCGGGACTAGCAACTACGAAAAACATTCAGTACTTC | CASSTPGLATTKNIQYF | TRBJ2-4 | . | TRBD2 | 17 | TRBV19
TGTGCCAGCAGTAGACAGGGTTCCTACGAGCAGTACTTC | CASSRQGSYEQYF | TRBJ2-7 | once | TRBD1 | 13 | TRBV6-5
TGTGCCAGCAGCTTTGGCGGGGGCCCAGATACGCAGTATTTT | CASSFGGGPDTQYF | TRBJ2-3 | . | . | 14 | TRBV5-5
TGTGCCAGCAGCCAAGGATTACAGCCCAACTACGAGCAGTACTTC | CASSQGLQPNYEQYF | TRBJ2-7 | once | . | 15 | TRBV3-1/TRBV3-2
TGTGCCAGCAGTTCTTCAACCGGGACAAGCTTTTCGATAAGGTTCTTC | CASSSSTGTSFSIRFF | TRBJ2-1 | . | . | 16 | TRBV6-5
TGTGCCAGCAGCACCCTAGGGGGGGCACACAGCTATACGCAGTATTTT | CASSTLGGAHSYTQYF | TRBJ2-3 | . | . | 16 | TRBV3-1/TRBV3-2
TGTGCCAGCAGTTACGACCTCCGGGGAACTCTCCACTTT | CASSYDLRGTLHF | TRBJ1-6 | . | . | 13 | TRBV6-6
TGTGCCACCAGTGACACGGACAGGGGAGGCTACACCTTC | CATSDTDRGGYTF | TRBJ1-2 | . | TRBD1 | 13 | TRBV24-1
TGTGCCAGCAGCTTGGAGAGGGTTTCACCCCTCCACTTT | CASSLERVSPLHF | TRBJ1-6 | . | . | 13 | TRBV5-8
TGTGCCAGCAGCTTGTTCCAGGAGGTCCACACCTTC | CASSLFQEVHTF | TRBJ1-2 | few | . | 12 | TRBV5-4
TGTGCCAGCAGCTTAGCGGGTGCCGGGGAGCTGTTTTTT | CASSLAGAGELFF | TRBJ2-2 | . | . | 13 | TRBV7-8
TGCGCCAGCAGTGAGTCGGGAGAGACCCAGTACTTC | CASSESGETQYF | TRBJ2-5 | . | . | 12 | TRBV10-2
TGCAGCGTTGTATGGTCCAGTAGCGGGAAACCCTACGAGCAGTACTTC | CSVVWSSSGKPYEQYF | TRBJ2-7 | . | TRBD2 | 16 | TRBV29-1
TGTGCCAGTAGTAGGGACAGGGCCTACAATGAGCAGTTCTTC | CASSRDRAYNEQFF | TRBJ2-1 | . | TRBD1 | 14 | TRBV19
TGTGCCAGCAGCGTTACTAGCGGGAGTTACAATGAGCAGTTCTTC | CASSVTSGSYNEQFF | TRBJ2-1 | . | TRBD2 | 15 | TRBV9
TGCGCCAGCAAACAGGGCTCCTACGAGCAGTACTTC | CASKQGSYEQYF | TRBJ2-7 | . | . | 12 | TRBV10-2
TGTGCCACCAGTGATTCCGACGTGGACAGGGGAACGCCAGAGACCCAGTACTTC | CATSDSDVDRGTPETQYF | TRBJ2-5 | . | TRBD1 | 18 | TRBV24-1
TGTGCCATCAGGCACGCAGGGGGCGGGGAGCAGTACTTC | CAIRHAGGGEQYF | TRBJ2-7 | . | TRBD1 | 13 | TRBV10-3
TGTGCCAGTAGTATCCGTACTCCGGCCCAGCATTTT | CASSIRTPAQHF | TRBJ1-5 | . | . | 12 | TRBV19
TGTGCCAGCAGCCCGCGCACAGATACGCAGTATTTT | CASSPRTDTQYF | TRBJ2-3 | few | . | 12 | TRBV7-8
TGTGCCACCAGTGATTTGTCGCCAGGGGGATTTACCCAGCCCCAGCATTTT | CATSDLSPGGFTQPQHF | TRBJ1-5 | . | TRBD1 | 17 | TRBV24-1
TGTGTGTCAAAGGGGTTGACTGAAGCTTTCTTT | CVSKGLTEAFF | TRBJ1-1 | few | . | 11 | TRBV19
TGTGCCAGCAGTCCGCGGTCGAGGGAAGGCTCACCCCTCCACTTT | CASSPRSREGSPLHF | TRBJ1-6 | . | . | 15 | TRBV5-4
TGTGCCAGCTCACCAGAGGACAGGGCCCCTAAGTACTTC | CASSPEDRAPKYF | TRBJ2-7 | . | TRBD1 | 13 | TRBV18
TGTGCCAGCAGTAAAGGACAGGATGAAAAACTGTTTTTT | CASSKGQDEKLFF | TRBJ1-4 | once | TRBD1 | 13 | TRBV27
TGTGCCAGTAGTAGGAGGACTAGCGGGAGGTCCCACGAGCAGTACTTC | CASSRRTSGRSHEQYF | TRBJ2-7 | . | TRBD2 | 16 | TRBV19
TGTGCCAGCAGGGGTGGCTCCTACGAGCAGTACTTC | CASRGGSYEQYF | TRBJ2-7 | many | . | 12 | TRBV27
TGTGCCAGCAGCCCACAAGGACAGGCCTCCTACGAGCAGTACTTC | CASSPQGQASYEQYF | TRBJ2-7 | . | TRBD1 | 15 | TRBV7-2
TGTGCCAGCTCACCACCGGGGGCAGGGGGCTATGGCTACACCTTC | CASSPPGAGGYGYTF | TRBJ1-2 | . | TRBD1 | 15 | TRBV18
TGTGCCTGGGGGTTGGACAGCGCACACAATTCACCCCTCCACTTT | CAWGLDSAHNSPLHF | TRBJ1-6 | . | . | 15 | TRBV30
TGCGCCAGCAGCCAAAGGACAGGGGGCAGCTCAGCGAACACTGAAGCTTTCTTT | CASSQRTGGSSANTEAFF | TRBJ1-1 | . | TRBD1 | 18 | TRBV4-1
TGTGCCAGCTCACCACCACCCGGGGCCGTTAATGAAAAACTGTTTTTT | CASSPPPGAVNEKLFF | TRBJ1-4 | . | . | 16 | TRBV18
TGCAGCGTTACGAGCCTAAACACTGAAGCTTTCTTT | CSVTSLNTEAFF | TRBJ1-1 | once | . | 12 | TRBV29-1
TGTGCCAGCAGCCAGGGGGAGAATCAGCCCCAGCATTTT | CASSQGENQPQHF | TRBJ1-5 | once | TRBD1 | 13 | TRBV6-4
TGTGCCAGCAGCTTAGGTAGCGGGAGGGCCGCATCCTACGAGCAGTACTTC | CASSLGSGRAASYEQYF | TRBJ2-7 | . | TRBD2 | 17 | TRBV7-6
TGTGCCAGCAGTGACTCGTGGGGGGGATTCACTGAAGCTTTCTTT | CASSDSWGGFTEAFF | TRBJ1-1 | once | . | 15 | TRBV2
TGTGCCAGTAGTATTGAGGGGAATCAGCCCCAGCATTTT | CASSIEGNQPQHF | TRBJ1-5 | once | . | 13 | TRBV19
TGTGCCAGTAGTGGATCGAAGAGCTCCTATAATTCACCCCTCCACTTT | CASSGSKSSYNSPLHF | TRBJ1-6 | . | . | 16 | TRBV19
TGTGCCAGCGCCGTCCAGGGACTAGAGACAGATACGCAGTATTTT | CASAVQGLETDTQYF | TRBJ2-3 | . | TRBD2 | 15 | TRBV6-4
TGTGCCAGCTCACGGGACAGTGTTTATGGCTACACCTTC | CASSRDSVYGYTF | TRBJ1-2 | . | TRBD1 | 13 | TRBV18
TGTGCCAGTTCCGAGGACGCTGGGGGCACTGAAGCTTTCTTT | CASSEDAGGTEAFF | TRBJ1-1 | . | . | 14 | TRBV19
TGTGCCAGCAGCTTAGTGGGGACTGGATCCTACGAGCAGTACTTC | CASSLVGTGSYEQYF | TRBJ2-7 | . | . | 15 | TRBV7-2
TGTGCCAGCAGTTACGTCCAGGGGGGAGCCTATGGCTACACCTTC | CASSYVQGGAYGYTF | TRBJ1-2 | . | TRBD1 | 15 | TRBV6-2/TRBV6-3